Listed below are T cell receptor beta chains from one sample, sequenced in a study of OX40 agonist ivuxolimab in advanced cancers. The table came from immunoSEQ multiplex PCR; TCRdb's copy has only in-frame clones and leaves some out. The sample has 75,000 to 80,000 clones; 65% to 85% are singletons. The sequencing used CD4+ or CD8+ T cells sorted from blood, collected in a trial of the OX40 agonist ivuxolimab. All receptors come from an adult with an advanced solid tumor such as melanoma, head and neck, liver or kidney cancer. Both conserved end residues are trimmed from each CDR3. A D gene is named only where the DNA matches it firmly.

cdr3_length | d_call | j_call | v_call | cdr3_aa
12 | TRBD1 | TRBJ1-2 | TRBV2 | ASSPRQGSDGYT
13 | TRBD1 | TRBJ2-7 | TRBV2 | ASSQESWTGYEQY
12 | - | TRBJ2-7 | TRBV7-5 | ARSSVGGGYEQY
15 | - | TRBJ1-5 | TRBV28 | ASTYLIGREGDQPQH
12 | - | TRBJ2-7 | TRBV4-1 | ASSQGLALYEQY
13 | TRBD2 | TRBJ2-1 | TRBV7-3 | ASSLRTSGHNEQF
11 | TRBD1 | TRBJ1-2 | TRBV2 | ASSERGQGGYT
12 | - | TRBJ2-3 | TRBV5-1 | ASGAGPGTDTQY
9 | TRBD1 | TRBJ2-7 | TRBV20-1 | SATTGDEQY
13 | - | TRBJ2-7 | TRBV6-1 | ASSLGRINSYEQY
11 | - | TRBJ2-3 | TRBV7-7 | ASSLAEADTQY
13 | - | TRBJ2-2 | TRBV19 | ASQPGTANTGELF
11 | - | TRBJ2-7 | TRBV28 | ASSLVGVYEQY
14 | - | TRBJ2-7 | TRBV4-1 | ASSQDRFPGAYEQY
15 | TRBD2 | TRBJ2-1 | TRBV5-4 | ATQGLAGGSSYNEQF
12 | - | TRBJ2-4 | TRBV4-2 | ASSQAYEENIQY
13 | - | TRBJ1-4 | TRBV6-1 | ASSLRRAANEKLF
15 | TRBD2 | TRBJ2-2 | TRBV19 | ASSIMPTSGNTGELF
10 | TRBD1 | TRBJ1-4 | TRBV2 | ASSMTGSKLF
13 | - | TRBJ2-7 | TRBV6-1 | ASRVGPGIPYEQY
14 | TRBD2 | TRBJ2-1 | TRBV7-6 | ASSLKGGSSYNEQF
12 | - | TRBJ2-7 | TRBV5-1 | ASSADGQPYEQY
12 | - | TRBJ1-4 | TRBV5-1 | ASSSDSPNEKLF
9 | - | TRBJ2-1 | TRBV29-1 | SGRKENEQF
14 | - | TRBJ1-4 | TRBV15 | ATSRGGAVTNEKLF
13 | TRBD1 | TRBJ2-2 | TRBV6-5 | ASRPGQGASGELF
12 | - | TRBJ2-3 | TRBV2 | ASSEAGGTDTQY
11 | - | TRBJ1-2 | TRBV4-1 | ASSPYGTSGYT
15 | TRBD1 | TRBJ2-6 | TRBV11-3 | ASSPRQGATGANVLT
11 | - | TRBJ1-1 | TRBV18 | ASSLGFDTEAF
13 | - | TRBJ1-3 | TRBV18 | ASSPGGSSGNTIY
11 | TRBD2 | TRBJ2-3 | TRBV11-3 | ASSPAGEDTQY
9 | - | TRBJ2-2 | TRBV7-8 | ASSSHEELF
12 | - | TRBJ2-1 | TRBV21-1 | ASSSGSPRDEQF
11 | - | TRBJ2-7 | TRBV14 | ASSVGISYEQY
14 | TRBD2 | TRBJ2-3 | TRBV7-9 | ASSPGTSGGTDTQY
13 | - | TRBJ1-5 | TRBV4-2 | ASSQEWLSNQPQH
12 | TRBD1 | TRBJ1-1 | TRBV28 | ASSLWGQGTEAF
14 | TRBD1 | TRBJ1-3 | TRBV6-6 | ASSYSTGGSGNTIY
17 | - | TRBJ1-1 | TRBV21-1 | ASSKSNPITPPSNTEAF
10 | - | TRBJ2-7 | TRBV6-1 | ASSRDFYEQY
13 | - | TRBJ1-3 | TRBV7-9 | ASSRPTGYGNTIY
11 | - | TRBJ1-1 | TRBV6-5 | ASTNEKNTEAF
12 | TRBD2 | TRBJ2-1 | TRBV29-1 | SVGVAGAVGGQF
15 | TRBD1 | TRBJ1-4 | TRBV27 | ASSPLGEGQGGEKLF
12 | TRBD1 | TRBJ1-6 | TRBV11-2 | ASREQGGRSPLH
11 | - | TRBJ1-3 | TRBV19 | ASSPRTGNTIY
11 | - | TRBJ1-3 | TRBV2 | ASRGSIGNTIY
12 | TRBD1 | TRBJ2-7 | TRBV7-9 | ASSSPLDRVEQY
15 | TRBD1 | TRBJ1-5 | TRBV27 | ATAGTSGTGGHQPQH
11 | - | TRBJ2-1 | TRBV2 | ASSKDNYNEQF
14 | TRBD2 | TRBJ2-2 | TRBV4-3 | ASSQASGRITGELF
12 | TRBD2 | TRBJ2-7 | TRBV6-6 | ASSGTSGAYEQY
12 | - | TRBJ1-2 | TRBV9 | ASSVEFGRHGYT
12 | - | TRBJ1-1 | TRBV6-5 | ASSYDEGNTEAF
11 | - | TRBJ2-1 | TRBV7-2 | ASRFQGGNEQF
14 | TRBD1 | TRBJ2-1 | TRBV5-6 | ASSLTQGELFYEQF
12 | - | TRBJ2-1 | TRBV28 | ATQGGMSYNEQF
12 | - | TRBJ1-1 | TRBV18 | ASSPDGTNTEAF
13 | TRBD1 | TRBJ1-5 | TRBV6-1 | ASSELDRGLQPQH